One sample yielded the 25 T cell receptor beta chains listed below, sequenced in a study of graft-versus-host responses after intestinal transplantation. What these receptors recognize is not known. Sequencing was performed with immunoSEQ multiplex PCR; in TCRdb, only in-frame clones are kept and a portion is missing. Among 100,000 or so clones listed, 91% were seen once. The sequencing here drew on unstimulated CD4+ T cells sorted from spleen or lymph node cells, taken before transplant. These receptors all come from a human donor who was the organ donor for an intestinal transplant.

The CDR3 sequence: CASSLTGGSGYGYTF. Here the CDR3 DNA reads TGTGCCAGCAGTCTCACAGGGGGCTCGGGGTATGGCTACACCTTC. The chain has TRBV27 and TRBJ1-2; 9 positions agree with TRBD1. V shed 5 bases and J 5 bases; nucleotides not matched to a gene: 9. CDR3 size: 15 residues. CDR1 and CDR2 (germline): MNHEY, SMNVEV (reference sequence).

The V gene is TRBV15, the J gene TRBJ1-1; the D is unclear. The CDR3 sequence is 12 residues long. CDR1 and CDR2 from the germline V gene are LNHNV and YYDKDF (reference sequence). The ends were cut back, 0 bases at V and 7 bases at J, with 6 bases in the middle. CDR3 sequence reads: CATSREGVEAFF. The CDR3 region has the DNA TGTGCCACCAGCAGAGAGGGAGTTGAAGCTTTCTTT.

V and J are TRBV7-2 and TRBJ2-7; 9 bases align to TRBD2. This CDR3 is 16 amino acids long. J was trimmed by 4 bases and V by 3 bases; bases with no gene match: 10. From germline, CDR1 is SGHTA and CDR2 FQGNSA. CDR3 DNA sequence: TGTGCCAGCAGCTTCGGGCGGGGGGGTAATGTTTACGAGCAGTACTTC. Its translation is CASSFGRGGNVYEQYF.

CDR3 nucleotide sequence: TGTGCCAGCAGCTTAGATCACGGGGAGCTGTTTTTT. It encodes CASSLDHGELFF. The chain couples TRBV11-3 to TRBJ2-2; no clear D. The length of the CDR3 is 12 residues. Trimming removed 0 bases from V and 7 bases from J, with 3 bases in between. Per the germline V gene, CDR1 is SGHNT and CDR2 is YENEEA.

The gene calls are TRBV21-1 and TRBJ1-4; the DNA was not used to check the table's D call, TRBD1. TRBV21-1 corresponds to a pseudogene. The CDR3 has 13 amino acids. In DNA form, the CDR3 reads TGTGCCAGCAGCAAAGTGGCCAGGGAAAAACTGTTTTTT. It encodes CASSKVAREKLFF.

The chain carries TRBV4-2 and TRBJ2-3, with 7 bases aligning to TRBD2. The CDR3 length is 17 residues. Germline CDR1 is LGHNA and CDR2 is YNFKEQ. The junction had 6 bases not matched to a gene; V was cut back by 0 bases and J by 0 bases. The DNA for the CDR3 is TGTGCCAGCAGCCAAGATCCCGGCGGGAGAAGCACAGATACGCAGTATTTT. Protein product: CASSQDPGGRSTDTQYF.

The CDR3 DNA sequence: TGTGCCAGTAGTATACCCAGGGGGCGGAATGGCTACACCTTC. Translation gives CASSIPRGRNGYTF. The chain is built from TRBV19 and TRBJ1-2, with 8 bases lining up with TRBD1. The CDR3 contains 14 residues. Germline CDR1 LNHDA, CDR2 SQIVND (reference sequence). With V trimmed by 2 bases and J by 6 bases, 5 bases remained unmatched.

V is TRBV7-9 and J is TRBJ2-3, with 7 bases identical to TRBD1. The CDR3 length is 17 residues. V lost 3 bases, J lost 1 base, and 10 bases stayed unmatched. Germline CDR1 reads SEHNR; CDR2 reads FQNEAQ (reference sequence). CDR3 protein: CASSLSLTGTGTDTQYF. Written as DNA, the CDR3 is TGTGCCAGCAGCTTGTCCCTGACAGGGACCGGCACAGATACGCAGTATTTT. The full variable domain, its missing parts supplied by reference TRBV7-9 and TRBJ2-3, is DTGVSQNPRHKITKRGQNVTFRCDPISEHNRLYWYRQTLGQGPEFLTYFQNEAQLEKSRLLSDRFSAERPKGSFSTLEIQRTEQGDSAMYLCASSLSLTGTGTDTQYFGPGTRLTVL.

The genes are TRBV5-4 and TRBJ2-2; TRBD2 matches at 13 bases. This CDR3 has 16 amino acids. V dropped 2 bases and J dropped 6; count of bases not matched to a gene: 4. Germline loops: CDR1 SGHNT, CDR2 YYREEE (reference sequence). The CDR3 is CASSFGTSGAAGELFF. In DNA form, the CDR3 reads TGTGCCAGCAGCTTTGGGACTAGCGGGGCCGCCGGGGAGCTGTTTTTT.

The rearrangement links TRBV5-1 to TRBJ2-6; tentatively, D is TRBD1 (5 bases). The germline V gene has CDR1 SGHRS and CDR2 YFSETQ. This CDR3 has 15 amino acids. V lost 5 bases to trimming and J lost 0 bases, with 9 bases between them. The CDR3: CASSLDSSGANVLTF. The DNA for the CDR3 is TGCGCCAGCAGTCTAGACAGCTCTGGGGCCAACGTCCTGACTTTC.

V gene TRBV4-1 combines with J gene TRBJ2-7; TRBD1 aligns across 9 bases. Germline trimming cut 1 base from V and 3 bases from J; bases unmatched to any gene: 4. The germline CDR1 and CDR2 sequences are MGHRA and YSYEKL. There are 15 residues in the CDR3. The CDR3 reads CASSQAGQGIYEQYF. The DNA for the CDR3 is TGCGCCAGCAGCCAAGCGGGACAGGGCATCTACGAGCAGTACTTC.

V and J are TRBV5-1 and TRBJ2-1; possible D gene TRBD1, 5 bases. The germline V and J ends were trimmed by 0 bases and 10 bases, with 23 bases remaining between them. Germline lookup yields CDR1 SGHRS and CDR2 YFSETQ. The CDR3 is made up of 17 amino acids. This CDR3 is CASSLAQGLVPRPEQFF. DNA of the CDR3: TGCGCCAGCAGCTTGGCCCAGGGTTTGGTGCCCCGACCGGAGCAGTTCTTC.

This chain joins TRBV4-1 and TRBJ1-1, with 7 bases matching TRBD1. Germline values: CDR1 MGHRA, CDR2 YSYEKL. The CDR3 loop spans 17 amino acids. J lost 0 bases, V lost 4 bases, and 11 bases had no gene match. The CDR3 sequence is CASSRSGTAIMNTEAFF. CDR3 coding DNA: TGCGCCAGCAGCCGTTCCGGGACAGCGATCATGAACACTGAAGCTTTCTTT.

V usage is TRBV6-1 and J usage is TRBJ2-2; 10 nucleotides align to TRBD1. This CDR3 region has 15 residues. V dropped 2 bases and J dropped 6; count of bases not matched to a gene: 3. Germline V gives CDR1 MNHNS, CDR2 SASEGT. The CDR3 spells CASSELGQGSGELFF. CDR3 bases: TGTGCCAGCAGTGAATTGGGACAGGGGTCCGGGGAGCTGTTTTTT.

The chain recombines TRBV4-2 with TRBJ2-5, with D possibly being TRBD1 (5 bases). The CDR3 extends over 13 amino acids. CDR1 LGHNA and CDR2 YNFKEQ come from the germline V gene. The ends were cut back, 4 bases at V and 5 bases at J, with 11 bases in the middle. The DNA of the CDR3 is TGTGCCAGCAGCCGAAAGGGGCCTGAGACCCAGTACTTC. Translation gives CASSRKGPETQYF.

V is TRBV4-3 and J is TRBJ1-4, with 10 bases matching TRBD1. There are 15 residues in the CDR3. V trimming: 5 bases; J trimming: 7 bases; junction bases outside the gene matches: 7. CDR1 is LGHNA, CDR2 YSLEER, per germline. CDR3 nucleotides: TGCGCCAGCAGCGGACGTCGGACAGGGGGTGAAAAACTGTTTTTT. It specifies CASSGRRTGGEKLFF.

This chain uses TRBV6-7 with TRBJ2-1, with 7 bases lining up with TRBD2. TRBV6-7 is marked as an open reading frame, function uncertain. This CDR3 spans 17 amino acids. J was trimmed by 0 bases and V by 3 bases; bases with no gene match: 8. The chain's CDR3 is CASSYFQRGSSYNEQFF. CDR3 DNA sequence: TGTGCCAGCAGTTATTTCCAGCGGGGTAGCTCCTACAATGAGCAGTTCTTC.

This clone was seen a single time. The chain employs TRBV29-1 and TRBJ2-2; D gene uncertain. V was cut by 4 bases and J by 7 bases, with 10 bases left in between. Germline V gene data show CDR1 as SQVTM and CDR2 as ANQGSEA. The CDR3 has 12 amino acids. CDR3 sequence: CSVVGPSGELFF. In DNA, the CDR3 is TGCAGCGTTGTGGGCCCGAGCGGGGAGCTGTTTTTT.

The CDR3 sequence: CASTGAATDTQYF. In DNA form, the CDR3 reads TGTGCCAGCACAGGGGCCGCCACAGATACGCAGTATTTT. J is TRBJ2-3 and V is TRBV6-1, with D perhaps TRBD1 (6 bases). This CDR3 is 13 amino acids long. V was pared by 7 bases and J by 2 bases, with 10 bases between. The germline V gene has CDR1 MNHNS and CDR2 SASEGT.

The chain is built from TRBV4-1 and TRBJ2-1, with D possibly being TRBD1 (6 bases). The V and J ends lost 3 bases and 16 bases respectively, with 13 bases between them. The CDR3 is made up of 11 amino acids. Germline CDR1 MGHRA, CDR2 YSYEKL. DNA of the CDR3: TGCGCCAGCAGCCAGGGACACATCCTCTTCTTC. This encodes CASSQGHILFF.

This chain joins TRBV18 and TRBJ2-7, with a tentative D call TRBD2 (5 bases). With 3 bases removed from V and 0 bases from J, the gap between germline ends came to 6 bases. This CDR3 region has 13 residues. CDR1 and CDR2 from the germline V gene are KGHSH and LQKENI. The CDR3 sequence: CASSPGSSYEQYF. CDR3 DNA sequence: TGTGCCAGCTCACCGGGGAGCTCCTACGAGCAGTACTTC.

V is TRBV9 and J is TRBJ2-3; D not certain. V lost 0 bases, J lost 0 bases, and 8 bases lay in between. The CDR3 consists of 15 residues. Germline V gene sequence: CDR1 SGDLS, CDR2 YYNGEE. Here the CDR3 reads CASSVAPSSTDTQYF. CDR3 DNA sequence: TGTGCCAGCAGCGTAGCCCCGTCTAGCACAGATACGCAGTATTTT.

The V and J genes are TRBV7-9 and TRBJ1-2, with D tentatively TRBD1 (5 bases). The CDR3 is 13 residues long. V was trimmed by 2 bases and J by 6 bases, leaving 10 bases between them. Germline V gives CDR1 SEHNR, CDR2 FQNEAQ (reference sequence). The CDR3 protein is CASSLRTTDGYTF. The CDR3 DNA is TGTGCCAGCAGCTTAAGGACAACCGATGGCTACACCTTC.

This chain connects TRBV6-6 to TRBJ2-1, with 7 nucleotides matching TRBD2. Germline CDR1 reads MNHNY; CDR2 reads SVGAGI (reference sequence). CDR3 length: 14 amino acids. The trim removed 2 bases at V and 8 bases at J, leaving 6 bases unmatched. CDR3 loop: CASSYVGGTDEQFF. The CDR3 DNA sequence: TGTGCCAGCAGTTACGTGGGGGGGACGGATGAGCAGTTCTTC.

V and J are TRBV5-1 and TRBJ1-1; the D gene is possibly TRBD1 (6 bases). Germline V lookup: CDR1 SGHRS, CDR2 YFSETQ. CDR3 length: 18 amino acids. With 4 bases removed from V and 0 bases from J, the gap between germline ends came to 22 bases. The CDR3 region is CASSRNRVPDPMNTEAFF. Here the CDR3 DNA reads TGCGCCAGCAGCCGAAACAGGGTCCCAGACCCCATGAACACTGAAGCTTTCTTT.